This passage covers 11 T cell receptor beta chains from one sample sequenced in a study of response to subunit inactivated influenza vaccine. MiXCR, run by TCRdb on the RT-PCR reads, gives a single entry per CDR3 protein. Among around 570,000 distinct CDR3 sequences, roughly 10% were seen once, and the ten largest hold more than 9.5%. The sample was also reused in another study, on T cells expressing NK-cell markers. From that report: The cDNA for TCR beta came from 5'RACE template switching with UMIs.

This specimen consisted of PBMCs from blood, obtained on the day of vaccination. All receptors derive from a man aged 50-59 years who received an inactivated influenza vaccine.

The table lists this clonotype with many counts. The chain links TRBV7-9 to TRBJ2-7; no firm D call. V was shortened by 4 bases and J by 6 bases, with 10 bases between the two germline ends. This CDR3 has 12 amino acids. CDR1 SEHNR and CDR2 FQNEAQ come from the germline V gene (reference sequence). CDR3 region: CASSSSALEQYF. The CDR3 coding sequence is TGTGCCAGCAGCTCTTCAGCTCTCGAGCAGTACTTC. The variable domain in full, completed from reference TRBV7-9 and TRBJ2-7, reads DTGVSQNPRHKITKRGQNVTFRCDPISEHNRLYWYRQTLGQGPEFLTYFQNEAQLEKSRLLSDRFSAERPKGSFSTLEIQRTEQGDSAMYLCASSSSALEQYFGPGTRLTVT.

This clonotype was seen only a few times. This sequence joins TRBV7-9 and TRBJ2-2, with TRBD1 as a possible D gene (6 bases). The germline V and J ends were trimmed by 5 bases and 4 bases, with 14 bases remaining between them. Germline lookup yields CDR1 SEHNR and CDR2 FQNEAQ (reference sequence). This CDR3 has 15 amino acids. CDR3 sequence: CASSPQGVGTGELFF. As DNA, the CDR3 is TGTGCCAGCAGCCCACAGGGAGTTGGCACCGGGGAGCTGTTTTTT. The full variable domain, completed using reference TRBV7-9 and TRBJ2-2, is DTGVSQNPRHKITKRGQNVTFRCDPISEHNRLYWYRQTLGQGPEFLTYFQNEAQLEKSRLLSDRFSAERPKGSFSTLEIQRTEQGDSAMYLCASSPQGVGTGELFFGEGSRLTVL.

This chain joins TRBV4-1 and TRBJ1-1; weak D call: TRBD1 (5 bases). Trimming cost V 1 base and J 1 base, with 16 bases left between them. Germline-derived CDR1 and CDR2 are MGHRA and YSYEKL. The CDR3 extends over 17 amino acids. The CDR3 is CASSQGPRGVGNTEAFF. The DNA for the CDR3 is TGCGCCAGCAGCCAAGGACCAAGGGGAGTGGGGAACACTGAAGCTTTCTTT.

This clonotype was seen at least ten times. V is TRBV6-2 or TRBV6-3 and J is TRBJ1-5; D might be TRBD1 (5 bases). V was cut by 3 bases and J by 4 bases, with 13 bases left in between. The CDR3 spans 15 residues. Per germline, CDR1 MNHEY and CDR2 SVGEGT. CDR3 DNA sequence: TGTGCCAGCAGTTATATGCTGGGGGGAAATCAGCCCCAGCATTTT. It encodes CASSYMLGGNQPQHF.

This chain joins TRBV20-1 and TRBJ1-6; TRBD1 matches at 10 bases. CDR3 length equals 14 residues. Per germline, CDR1 DFQATT and CDR2 SNEGSKA (reference sequence). Unmatched junction bases numbered 3, after V lost 3 bases and J lost 7 bases. This CDR3 reads CSASPGQGNSPLHF. The DNA for the CDR3 is TGCAGTGCTAGCCCGGGACAGGGGAATTCACCCCTCCACTTT.

This clonotype was counted a few times. V and J are TRBV6-5 and TRBJ2-5; TRBD2 matches at 9 bases. V lost 2 bases and J lost 5; bases outside the gene matches: 6. This CDR3 is built from 15 residues. Germline-derived CDR1 and CDR2 are MNHEY and SVGAGI. CDR3 residues: CASSYLAGRGETQYF. The CDR3 nucleotides are TGTGCCAGCAGTTACCTAGCGGGACGAGGGGAGACCCAGTACTTC.

This clonotype has a handful of counts. The rearrangement joins TRBV24-1 to TRBJ2-2; D unclear. The CDR3 spans 13 residues. Germline V lookup: CDR1 KGHDR, CDR2 SFDVKD. V lost 4 bases, J lost 3 bases, and 5 bases lay in between. CDR3 region: CATSDLDTGELFF. The CDR3 DNA is TGTGCCACCAGTGACCTAGACACCGGGGAGCTGTTTTTT.

The genes are TRBV19 and TRBJ1-5, with TRBD1 identical over 7 bases. The CDR3 consists of 15 residues. Germline CDR1 reads LNHDA; CDR2 reads SQIVND (reference sequence). With V trimmed by 4 bases and J by 3 bases, 6 bases remained unmatched. This chain's CDR3 is CASSTFQGDNQPQHF. The CDR3 DNA is TGTGCCAGTAGTACCTTCCAGGGGGACAATCAGCCCCAGCATTTT.

This clonotype showed up just a few times. V is TRBV5-4 and J is TRBJ2-3; tentative D call: TRBD1 (6 bases). This CDR3 is 15 amino acids long. CDR1 is SGHNT and CDR2 is YYREEE in the germline V gene (reference sequence). V lost 4 bases and J lost 3, with 15 bases in between. CDR3: CASSQWNTGTDTQYF. Written as DNA, the CDR3 is TGTGCCAGCAGCCAATGGAACACAGGGACAGATACGCAGTATTTT.

V usage is TRBV29-1 and J usage is TRBJ2-1; possibly TRBD2 for D (7 bases). Trimming shortened V by 4 bases and J by 0 bases, and 19 bases separated the two germline ends. This CDR3 has 17 amino acids. The germline V gene encodes CDR1 SQVTM and CDR2 ANQGSEA. CDR3 loop: CSVAPLAGANSYNEQFF. In DNA, the CDR3 is TGCAGCGTTGCCCCTCTGGCGGGGGCGAACTCCTACAATGAGCAGTTCTTC.

This clonotype was detected a few times. V usage is TRBV20-1 and J usage is TRBJ2-1; D remains ambiguous. Trimming took 3 bases from V and 4 from J, leaving 16 bases between them. Germline V CDR1 and CDR2: DFQATT, SNEGSKA (reference sequence). This CDR3 is built from 15 residues. CDR3: CSASFGGLGYNEQFF. Here the CDR3 DNA reads TGCAGTGCTAGTTTCGGTGGGCTGGGTTACAATGAGCAGTTCTTC.